The entry that follows covers one TCR beta chain sequence. Germline loops: CDR1 GTSNPN, CDR2 SVGIG (reference sequence). The CDR3 contains 14 residues. V was clipped by 0 bases and J by 9 bases; unmatched bases: 4. This sample was taken from a study of blood T cell repertoires in COVID-19. Study as a whole: COVID-19 samples from acute and convalescent phases originated in the United States, Italy and Spain. T cells, B-cell-depleted T cells, or PBMCs provided the cDNA or gDNA that served as material.

Original methodology: Estimated nucleated cell counts came from reference gene primer amplification. The repertoire was sequenced with immunoSEQ multiplex PCR; TCRdb's copy has only in-frame clones and lacks some. V, J and clone size reflect that table, while D and trimming were determined from the DNA. The sample lists a few hundred thousand clones, 90% seen once, with about 7% in the top ten. While infection was still active, Seattle patients were enrolled and then followed longitudinally. This receptor was identified in a woman in her 30s with COVID-19, enrolled during active disease. The chain joins TRBV30 to TRBJ2-3, with 12 bases that match TRBD2. Sequenced sample: peripheral blood. CDR3 protein: CAWSVLAGGPTQYF. DNA for the CDR3: TGTGCCTGGAGTGTACTAGCGGGGGGCCCAACGCAGTATTTT.